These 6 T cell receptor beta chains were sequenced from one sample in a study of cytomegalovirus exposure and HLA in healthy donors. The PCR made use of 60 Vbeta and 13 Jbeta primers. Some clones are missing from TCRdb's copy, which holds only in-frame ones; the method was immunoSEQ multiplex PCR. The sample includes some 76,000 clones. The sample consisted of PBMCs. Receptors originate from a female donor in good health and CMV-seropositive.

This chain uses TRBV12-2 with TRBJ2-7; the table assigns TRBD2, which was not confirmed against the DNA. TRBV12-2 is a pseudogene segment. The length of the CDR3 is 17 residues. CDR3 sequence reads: CASRLVRFVWSSYEQYF. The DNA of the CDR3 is TGTGCAAGTCGCTTAGTGAGATTCGTTTGGAGCTCCTACGAGCAGTACTTC.

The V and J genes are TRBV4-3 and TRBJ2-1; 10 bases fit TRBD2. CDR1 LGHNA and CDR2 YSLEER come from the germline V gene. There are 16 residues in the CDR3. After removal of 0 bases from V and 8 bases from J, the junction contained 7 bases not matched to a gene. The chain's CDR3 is CASSQEESSGGDEQFF. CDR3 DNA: TGCGCCAGCAGCCAAGAAGAATCTAGCGGGGGCGATGAGCAGTTCTTC.

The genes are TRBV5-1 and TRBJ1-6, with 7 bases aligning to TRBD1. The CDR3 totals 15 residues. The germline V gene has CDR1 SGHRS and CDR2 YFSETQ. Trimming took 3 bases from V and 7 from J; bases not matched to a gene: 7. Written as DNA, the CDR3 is TGCGCCAGCAGCTCGTGGACAGGAAACAATTCACCCCTCCACTTT. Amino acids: CASSSWTGNNSPLHF.

CDR3 amino acids: CASSFSGGNTEAFF. In nucleotides, the CDR3 is TGTGCCAGCAGCTTTTCAGGGGGCAACACTGAAGCTTTCTTT. The gene calls are TRBV7-3 and TRBJ1-1; 8 bases fit TRBD1. Trimming cost V 3 bases and J 2 bases; bases outside gene matches: 2. This CDR3 is built from 14 residues. Per germline, CDR1 SGHTA and CDR2 FQGTGA.

CDR3 region: CASSPRQGNTEAFF. CDR3 DNA: TGTGCCAGCAGCCCCCGACAGGGGAACACTGAAGCTTTCTTT. J is TRBJ1-1 and V is TRBV7-9, with TRBD1 identical over 7 bases. CDR1 is SEHNR and CDR2 is FQNEAQ in the germline V gene (reference sequence). After removal of 5 bases from V and 1 base from J, the junction contained 4 bases not matched to a gene. CDR3 size: 14 residues.

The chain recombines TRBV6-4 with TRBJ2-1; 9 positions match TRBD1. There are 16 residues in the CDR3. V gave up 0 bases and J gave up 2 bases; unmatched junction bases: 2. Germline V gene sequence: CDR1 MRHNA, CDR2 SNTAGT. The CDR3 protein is CASSDSGTGTYNEQFF. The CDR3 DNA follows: TGTGCCAGCAGTGACTCAGGGACAGGGACCTACAATGAGCAGTTCTTC.